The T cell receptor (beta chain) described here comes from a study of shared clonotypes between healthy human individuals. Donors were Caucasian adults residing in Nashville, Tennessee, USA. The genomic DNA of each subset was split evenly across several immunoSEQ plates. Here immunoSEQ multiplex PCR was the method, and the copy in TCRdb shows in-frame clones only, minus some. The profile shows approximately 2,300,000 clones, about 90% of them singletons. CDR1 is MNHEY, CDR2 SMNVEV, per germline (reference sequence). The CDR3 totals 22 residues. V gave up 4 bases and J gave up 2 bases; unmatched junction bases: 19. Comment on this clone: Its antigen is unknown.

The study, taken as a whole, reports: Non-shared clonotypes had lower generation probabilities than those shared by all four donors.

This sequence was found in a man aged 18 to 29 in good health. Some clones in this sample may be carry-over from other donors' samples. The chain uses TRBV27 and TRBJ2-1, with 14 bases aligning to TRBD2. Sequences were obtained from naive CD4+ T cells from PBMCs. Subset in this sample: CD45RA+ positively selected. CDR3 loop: CASSSQPVTGTSGRAAYNEQFF. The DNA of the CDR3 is TGTGCCAGCAGTTCCCAACCTGTCACCGGGACTAGCGGGAGAGCGGCCTACAATGAGCAGTTCTTC.